This TCR beta chain is drawn from a study of vaccination and CD4 T cells after COVID-19. General study findings and limits: Convalescent patients had a median roughly 86% of post-vaccine SARS-CoV-2-reactive clones that were detected only after vaccination, not before it.

Worth noting for this clonotype: The target antigen is unknown.

The CDR3 is made up of 12 amino acids. Trimming pared 4 bases from V and 8 bases from J, leaving 14 bases between. Germline V gene sequence: CDR1 GTSNPN, CDR2 SVGIG (reference sequence). Cultured CD4+ T-cell DNA underwent Oncomine TCR Beta short-read sequencing. TCRdb ran MiXCR on the PCR reads and lists one entry per CDR3 protein. This sample carries about 15,000 distinct CDR3 sequences, 50% to 55% of them seen once, and the ten largest clones take roughly 13%. Noted treatment: roughly 10-day PBMC culture with coronavirus spike peptide pools or control peptides (ViraFEST assay). Under the ViraFEST approach, antigen-specific T cells were expanded with peptide pools and TCRs subsequently sequenced. Following a culture period (around ten days), negative selection was used to isolate CD4+ T cells.

This TCR was sampled from a human donor who had recovered from COVID-19. The source material was CD4+ T cells from blood, cultured in vitro. The chain couples TRBV30 to TRBJ1-2, with D possibly being TRBD1 (5 bases). The CDR3 bases are TGTGCCTGGAAGGGGCTCGCCGGAGGCTACACCTTC. Amino acids: CAWKGLAGGYTF.